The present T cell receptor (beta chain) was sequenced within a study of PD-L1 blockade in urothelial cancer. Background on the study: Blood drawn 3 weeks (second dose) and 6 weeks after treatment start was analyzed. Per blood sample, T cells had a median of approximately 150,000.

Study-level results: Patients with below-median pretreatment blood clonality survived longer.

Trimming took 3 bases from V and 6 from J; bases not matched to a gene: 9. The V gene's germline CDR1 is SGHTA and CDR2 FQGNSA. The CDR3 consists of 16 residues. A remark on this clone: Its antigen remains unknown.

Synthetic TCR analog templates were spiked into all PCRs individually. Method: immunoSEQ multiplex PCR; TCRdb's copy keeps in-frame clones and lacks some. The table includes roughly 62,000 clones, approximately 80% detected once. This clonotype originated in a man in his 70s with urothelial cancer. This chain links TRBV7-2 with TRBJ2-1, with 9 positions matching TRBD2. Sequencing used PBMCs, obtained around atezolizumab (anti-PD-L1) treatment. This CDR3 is CASSFRLAGTRNEQFF. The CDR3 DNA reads TGTGCCAGCAGCTTTCGGCTAGCGGGAACTCGCAATGAGCAGTTCTTC.